The T cell receptor (beta chain) described here comes from a study of cytomegalovirus exposure and HLA in healthy donors. The study ran its PCR with 60 Vbeta and 13 Jbeta primers. The protocol was immunoSEQ multiplex PCR, while the TCRdb copy is restricted to in-frame clones and leaves out a portion. Of roughly 120,000 clones listed, around three quarters are singletons. This clonotype was sampled from a woman aged 60-70 years in good health and CMV-seropositive. What was sequenced was PBMCs.

Here the CDR3 DNA reads TGTGCCAGCAGCTTGAAGTGGACTTCTGCGAACACTGAAGCTTTCTTT. This translates into CASSLKWTSANTEAFF. The J gene is TRBJ1-1, the V gene TRBV5-4; D ambiguous. The CDR3 spans 16 residues. Germline V gene sequence: CDR1 SGHNT, CDR2 YYREEE (reference sequence). The V end was cut by 1 base, the J end by 1 base, with 14 bases between.